This TCR beta chain originates from a study of vaccination and CD4 T cells after COVID-19. Described treatment: roughly ten-day PBMC culture with coronavirus spike peptide pools or control peptides (ViraFEST assay). On this clonotype itself: The target antigen is unknown.

At the Johns Hopkins FTIC core, DNA taken from cultured CD4+ T cells was sequenced by way of the Oncomine TCR Beta short-read assay. TCRdb analysed the PCR reads with MiXCR anew, one entry per CDR3 protein. The data show about 12,000 distinct CDR3 sequences, under 35% seen once. Germline CDR1 reads MDHEN; CDR2 reads SYDVKM. The CDR3 is made up of 13 amino acids. V was pared by 1 base and J by 14 bases, with 3 bases of the junction left unmatched. This TCR was sampled from a human donor who had recovered from COVID-19. The sequences come from CD4+ T cells from blood, cultured in vitro, collected after SARS-CoV-2 vaccination. The gene calls are TRBV28 and TRBJ2-2, with 11 bases that match TRBD1. The CDR3 loop reads CASSLSGTGGLFF. The CDR3 DNA sequence: TGTGCCAGCAGTTTATCGGGGACAGGGGGACTGTTTTTT.